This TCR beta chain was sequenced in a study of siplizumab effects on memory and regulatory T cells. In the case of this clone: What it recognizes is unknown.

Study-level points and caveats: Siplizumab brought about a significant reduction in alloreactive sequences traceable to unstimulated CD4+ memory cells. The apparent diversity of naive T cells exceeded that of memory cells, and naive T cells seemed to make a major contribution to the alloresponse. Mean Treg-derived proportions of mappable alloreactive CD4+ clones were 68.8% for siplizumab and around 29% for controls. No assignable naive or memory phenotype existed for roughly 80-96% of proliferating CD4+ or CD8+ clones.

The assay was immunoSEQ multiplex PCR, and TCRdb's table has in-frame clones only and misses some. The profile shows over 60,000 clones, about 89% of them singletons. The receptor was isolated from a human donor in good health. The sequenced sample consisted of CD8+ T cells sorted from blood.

As DNA, the CDR3 is TGTGCCAGCAGCTTAGGAACCGGGACAGGGGCCTACAATGAGCAGTTCTTC. Amino acids: CASSLGTGTGAYNEQFF. The chain combines TRBV7-9 with TRBJ2-1, with 10 bases identical to TRBD1. Trimming at V came to 1 base and at J to 2 bases, leaving 5 bases not matched to a gene. CDR3 size: 17 residues. The germline V gene has CDR1 SEHNR and CDR2 FQNEAQ (reference sequence).